Included here is one TCR beta chain sequence, with context. Its antigen target is currently unknown. It has no much larger one-base neighbor in the sample; base qualities were not kept. The sample is drawn from a study of shared clonotypes between healthy human individuals (dated by TCRdb to the early 2020s). For context, the study as a whole: The cohort comprised a couple of women and a few men aged 18 to 49 years. For each donor, CD4 naive and CD4 memory were each given three plates, CD8 naive was given two plates, and CD8 memory was given one plate. The study deeply sequenced blood TCR repertoires of five healthy adults to estimate repertoire size and the extent of clonotype sharing between individuals. Different laboratories and diverse techniques were used to prepare libraries and sequence TCR repertoires, to increase sequencing depth and limit assay-specific biases. Per donor, leukapheresis produced somewhere between about 0.9 and 10 billion PBMCs. General study outcomes and caveats: Based on pairwise subsampling, the degree of clonotype sharing among donors was expected to be affected by sequencing depth. The genetic and exposure-history diversity represented was limited by the small number of donors. Naive subsets generally had larger estimated clonotype richness than memory subsets did. Across a few donors, about 5.2% of naive CD4, over 3% of naive CD8, about 2% of memory CD4, and approximately 0.42% of memory CD8 clonotypes were shared. Even with the large sequencing depth, rarefaction of the sorted-subset datasets indicated that sequencing was incomplete. Only blood was sampled, and tissue TCR repertoires likely differ from those in blood. Compared with non-shared clonotypes, clonotypes shared by all four sorted-subset donors had higher generation probabilities.

Donors were healthy HIV-negative adults with no recently reported acute infections or vaccinations. Every donor was a Caucasian adult residing in Nashville, Tennessee, USA. CD4+ T cells were enriched by magnetic negative selection, after which naive cells were positively selected on CD45RA and the negative fraction was taken as the memory subset. Blood was obtained by leukapheresis, after which PBMCs were separated by Ficoll-Histopaque density gradient centrifugation and cryopreserved in liquid nitrogen vapor phase. Analytical flow cytometry was used to check the purity and quantity of every magnetically sorted T cell population. Genomic DNA was isolated from every sorted fraction and measured by UV absorbance on a Nanodrop 2000c. Using the deep immunoSEQ assay, TCR CDR3 regions were amplified from genomic DNA by multiplex PCR. Extracted genomic DNA from each cell subset was distributed evenly across all wells of several immunoSEQ 96-well plates, and each plate was treated as a replicate. Each replicate PCR for sorted subsets received about 180 ng genomic DNA, equal to roughly 30,000 T cell genomes. The purified libraries were quantified using a Qubit 3.0 fluorometer, sized with a Bioanalyzer 2100, and then quantified again using the KAPA Library Quantification kit. Every immunoSEQ 96-well plate was sequenced on a separate single-read 150-cycle Illumina NextSeq 550 flow cell. Under the source paper's analysis protocol: Because only junctional sequences without quality scores were contained in the immunoSEQ output, filtering matching that applied to full-length reads could not be performed. Sequences were annotated with PyIR, a Python wrapper for IgBLAST v1.9, and V/J genes and CDR3 were assigned using IMGT germline references. Reads were removed for weak V/J assignments (E-value above 1e-6), missing CDR3, stop codons, out-of-frame junctions, or ambiguous translated residues. A V3J clonotype was defined by an identical inferred V gene, J gene, and CDR3 amino acid sequence. Percentage overlap between repertoires was computed as shared unique clonotypes divided by the size of the smaller repertoire. RTK rarefaction, the Chao1 estimator, and Recon v2.1 estimates of unobserved clonotypes were used to assess repertoire richness. Generation probabilities were computed with OLGA for all TCRbeta clonotypes obtained by the gDNA method from several donors. TCRdb carries this immuneACCESS record with in-frame sequences only. Its versions omit some clonotypes, under half of them owing to an unresolved V gene in the studies checked, with the rest unexplained. V and J calls and clone size are those listed in that table; D and trimming were worked out from the DNA. Present in this sample are under 600,000 clones, about 97% of which were seen just once. 0.057% of the sample is in the top ten clones.

The CDR3 starts with the cysteine, ends with the phenylalanine, and has 14 residues. CDR3 DNA only is kept here, 42 bases in frame from base 1. CDR1 and CDR2 were assigned from the germline V gene (reference sequence) as GTSNPN and SVGIG. Clipping removes 6 bases from V and 9 bases from J, with 13 as the unmatched junction base count. This receptor chain uses TRBV30 and TRBJ2-3; a stretch of 9 junction bases matches TRBD2. This TCR was recovered from a woman aged 25 to 39 in good health. Specimen: naive CD4+ T cells sorted from blood. The cell subset or site label, as the study defines it: CD45RA+ positively selected. The sequence in DNA is TGTGCCTGTGTTCCGATAGCGGGAGTGGAGACGCAGTATTTT. This yields the protein CACVPIAGVETQYF.